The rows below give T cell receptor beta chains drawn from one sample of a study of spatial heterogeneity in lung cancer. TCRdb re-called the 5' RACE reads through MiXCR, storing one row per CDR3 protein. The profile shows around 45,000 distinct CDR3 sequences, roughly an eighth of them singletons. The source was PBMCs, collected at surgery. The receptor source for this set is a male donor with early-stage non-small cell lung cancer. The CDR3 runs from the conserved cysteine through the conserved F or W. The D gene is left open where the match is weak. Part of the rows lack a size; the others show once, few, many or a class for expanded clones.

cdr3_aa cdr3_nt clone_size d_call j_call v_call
CASSPGRGGEGYEQYF TGTGCCAGCAGCCCAGGGAGGGGCGGGGAAGGGTACGAGCAGTACTTC NA TRBD2 TRBJ2-7 TRBV7-9
CASSLYSPNEQFF TGTGCCAGCAGTCTTTACTCCCCCAATGAGCAGTTCTTC NA NA TRBJ2-1 TRBV28
CASSQVGQGGNEKLFF TGTGCCAGCAGCCAAGTGGGACAGGGCGGTAATGAAAAACTGTTTTTT NA TRBD1 TRBJ1-4 TRBV4-2
CASSQQTGITGELFF TGCGCCAGCAGCCAACAGACAGGGATCACCGGGGAGCTGTTTTTT many TRBD1 TRBJ2-2 TRBV4-3
CASSRQYEQYF TGTGCCAGCAGCCGACAGTACGAGCAGTACTTC many NA TRBJ2-7 TRBV6-5
CSVGEGGGNQPQHF TGCAGCGTTGGGGAGGGCGGAGGCAATCAGCCCCAGCATTTT many NA TRBJ1-5 TRBV29-1
CASTGSGANVLTF TGTGCCAGCACGGGCTCTGGGGCCAACGTCCTGACTTTC few NA TRBJ2-6 TRBV2
CASSLVLTPGSWNEQLF TGTGCCAGCAGTTTAGTCCTGACACCGGGCTCGTGGAATGAGCAGCTCTTC NA NA TRBJ2-1 TRBV12-3/TRBV12-4
CASSRSRTGGLNNNQPQHF TGTGCCAGCAGCCGTTCTCGCACAGGGGGCTTAAATAACAATCAGCCCCAGCATTTT NA TRBD1 TRBJ1-5 TRBV7-9
CSASPGAGDEQFF TGCAGTGCTAGTCCGGGGGCCGGCGATGAGCAGTTCTTC NA NA TRBJ2-1 TRBV20-1
CASRPGQGLSGYGYTF TGTGCCAGCCGACCGGGACAAGGCCTTTCTGGCTATGGCTACACCTTC many NA TRBJ1-2 TRBV6-1
CSARQGRDTEAFF TGCAGTGCAAGACAGGGAAGGGACACTGAAGCTTTCTTT few TRBD1 TRBJ1-1 TRBV20-1
CASSLSGETQYF TGTGCCAGCAGTTTATCTGGGGAGACCCAGTACTTC many NA TRBJ2-5 TRBV27
CASSLVRGSGETQYF TGCGCCAGCAGTTTAGTACGGGGGTCAGGGGAGACCCAGTACTTC NA NA TRBJ2-5 TRBV10-2
CASSLGQGALETQCF TGTGCCAGCAGCTTGGGACAGGGGGCCTTGGAGACCCAGTGCTTC few TRBD1 TRBJ2-5 TRBV5-4
CASSLDGGDYGYTF TGTGCCAGCAGCTTAGACGGTGGGGACTATGGCTACACCTTC NA NA TRBJ1-2 TRBV7-9
CASNTGQANTEAFF TGTGCCAGCAACACGGGACAGGCGAACACTGAAGCTTTCTTT many TRBD1 TRBJ1-1 TRBV28
CASSLSGTSRYTGELFF TGTGCCAGCAGCTTGTCCGGGACTAGTCGTTACACCGGGGAGCTGTTTTTT many TRBD2 TRBJ2-2 TRBV5-6
CSAQGQSNQPQHF TGCAGCGCCCAGGGGCAAAGCAATCAGCCCCAGCATTTT few NA TRBJ1-5 TRBV29-1
CASSFLVAGTQETQYF TGTGCCAGCAGTTTCCTGGTAGCGGGGACCCAAGAGACCCAGTACTTC few TRBD2 TRBJ2-5 TRBV27
CASSRGQAVQETQYF TGCGCCAGCAGCCGGGGACAGGCGGTTCAAGAGACCCAGTACTTC NA TRBD1 TRBJ2-5 TRBV5-1
CASSLTSGGGDTQYF TGTGCCAGCAGCTTAACTAGCGGGGGTGGAGATACGCAGTATTTT few TRBD2 TRBJ2-3 TRBV7-9
CSVVPGPGTQYF TGCAGCGTTGTTCCAGGTCCAGGGACCCAGTACTTC few NA TRBJ2-5 TRBV29-1
CASTRSRGSYNSPLHF TGTGCCAGCACCCGATCCCGGGGCTCCTATAATTCACCCCTCCACTTT NA NA TRBJ1-6 TRBV6-5
CASLSVLEAFF TGTGCCAGCCTCTCCGTTCTTGAAGCTTTCTTT few NA TRBJ1-1 TRBV2
CASSVAGASSYNEQFF TGTGCCAGCAGCGTAGCCGGGGCCAGCTCCTACAATGAGCAGTTCTTC few NA TRBJ2-1 TRBV9
CRASQGPNTGELFF TGCAGGGCTTCCCAAGGGCCGAACACCGGGGAGCTGTTTTTT NA NA TRBJ2-2 TRBV20-1
CASSPGTSGYSYNEQFF TGTGCCAGCAGTCCCGGGACTAGCGGCTACTCCTACAATGAGCAGTTCTTC NA TRBD2 TRBJ2-1 TRBV12-3/TRBV12-4
CASSRPGQGREQYF TGTGCCAGCAGCAGACCGGGACAGGGTCGCGAGCAGTACTTC NA TRBD1 TRBJ2-7 TRBV11-2
CASSPTGAGDQPQHF TGTGCCAGCAGCCCTACAGGGGCTGGGGATCAGCCCCAGCATTTT many TRBD1 TRBJ1-5 TRBV7-9
CSALGGSGSSYNEQFF TGCAGTGCCCTCGGTGGTAGCGGTAGCTCCTACAATGAGCAGTTCTTC NA NA TRBJ2-1 TRBV20-1
CASGGSFSSTDTQYF TGTGCCAGTGGCGGTTCCTTTTCTAGCACAGATACGCAGTATTTT many NA TRBJ2-3 TRBV2
CASSPEPGYNEQFF TGTGCCAGCAGCCCTGAGCCAGGGTACAATGAGCAGTTCTTC once NA TRBJ2-1 TRBV7-2
CSASWPSGMFSYEQYF TGCAGTGCCAGCTGGCCTAGCGGAATGTTTTCCTACGAGCAGTACTTC NA TRBD2 TRBJ2-7 TRBV20-1
CATSRGAALSGANVLTF TGTGCCACCAGCAGAGGCGCCGCCCTATCTGGGGCCAACGTCCTGACTTTC NA NA TRBJ2-6 TRBV15
CSPWGYNEQFF TGCAGTCCTTGGGGTTACAATGAGCAGTTCTTC few NA TRBJ2-1 TRBV20-1
CAWAPGQNYGYTF TGTGCCTGGGCGCCGGGACAGAACTATGGCTACACCTTC NA TRBD1 TRBJ1-2 TRBV30
CASSHWTVNQPQHF TGTGCCAGCAGTCATTGGACAGTGAATCAGCCCCAGCATTTT NA NA TRBJ1-5 TRBV28
CASRDRDPPYGYTF TGTGCCAGCAGAGACAGGGATCCACCCTATGGCTACACCTTC few TRBD1 TRBJ1-2 TRBV27
CSVADNQETQYF TGCAGCGTTGCGGATAACCAAGAGACCCAGTACTTC NA NA TRBJ2-5 TRBV29-1
CAISEPPNVLTF TGTGCCATCAGTGAGCCGCCCAACGTCCTGACTTTC few NA TRBJ2-6 TRBV10-3
CASSGTSGSYEQYF TGTGCCAGCAGCGGGACTAGCGGATCCTACGAGCAGTACTTC many TRBD2 TRBJ2-7 TRBV25-1
CASSQARTGGWNEQFF TGCGCCAGCAGCCAGGCGAGGACAGGGGGTTGGAATGAGCAGTTCTTC NA TRBD1 TRBJ2-1 TRBV4-1
CASSFGTSNEKLFF TGTGCCAGCAGTTTCGGAACATCTAATGAAAAACTGTTTTTT few NA TRBJ1-4 TRBV27
CASSLVAGVDTQYF TGCGCCAGCAGCTTGGTAGCAGGGGTTGATACGCAGTATTTT NA NA TRBJ2-3 TRBV5-1
CSVEPASTDTQYF TGCAGCGTTGAACCCGCTAGCACAGATACGCAGTATTTT few NA TRBJ2-3 TRBV29-1
CASSYRPGTDEQFF TGTGCCAGCAGCTACCGACCGGGGACGGATGAGCAGTTCTTC NA NA TRBJ2-1 TRBV4-2
CASSLDRGLLDSGANVLTF TGTGCCAGCAGCTTGGATAGGGGTCTTCTTGACTCTGGGGCCAACGTCCTGACTTTC many NA TRBJ2-6 TRBV5-5
CASSQHGDKIGVFDEQFF TGCGCCAGCAGCCAACACGGAGACAAAATAGGGGTCTTTGATGAGCAGTTCTTC many NA TRBJ2-1 TRBV4-1
CAISEGQGLANEKLFF TGTGCCATCAGTGAGGGACAGGGGTTAGCTAATGAAAAACTGTTTTTT NA TRBD1 TRBJ1-4 TRBV10-3